What follows is one T cell receptor beta chain and its context. Its binding antigen is unknown. No base qualities exist here, and no much larger clone lies one base off it. The record originates from a study of blood T cell repertoires in COVID-19 (dated by TCRdb to between 2020 and 2021). As for the study more broadly: Samples covering the acute and convalescent phases of COVID-19 were provided by collaborators in the United States, Italy and Spain. The sample metadata nearly always contained a de-identified subject ID, COVID-19 status, age in years and sex. The prospective study material was composed of cDNA or gDNA derived from T cells, B-cell-depleted T cells, or PBMCs. Where available, HLA class I and class II types were taken from metadata supplied by the sample provider and were not determined by assay-based typing. Subjects who had been exposed to COVID-19, were actively infected with it, or had recovered from it provided the deeply sampled blood TCRbeta repertoires that made up the dataset. A freely available public database, intended as a resource for researchers studying the immune response to SARS-CoV-2, is where the repertoires were released. Samples were obtained from the ongoing ImmuneRACE study (first 160 participants) and from about 1,300 subjects provided by 6 global collaborators.

What the study reported, not specific to this receptor: Clinical and demographic metadata were provided uncurated, with the amount varying by source and participant.

TCRbeta CDR3 regions were amplified from genomic DNA using the immunoSEQ Assay, a bias-controlled multiplex PCR. The paper's data handling went like this. The number of nucleated cells in each sample was estimated by amplification of reference gene primers within the assay. To quantify the absolute abundance of each unique TCRbeta CDR3 rearrangement, sequence reads were collapsed and filtered. Productive Simpson clonality was computed per sample as the square root of Simpson's diversity index over productive rearrangements. TCRdb provides this immuneACCESS table in a form limited to in-frame rearrangements. Some clones are lacking; in checked studies, under half of them reflect an unresolved V gene, and why the rest are absent is not known. V and J calls and clone size are given by that table; D and trimming were obtained from the DNA. For this sample the table gives roughly 140,000 clones, of which approximately 88% were detected only once. The ten largest make up about 1.7% of the sample.

The germline V end is reduced by 4 bases and the J end by 6 bases; junction bases left unmatched: 14. Taken from cysteine to phenylalanine, the CDR3 has 16 residues. CDR3 DNA is the only sequence kept; it has 48 bases, read in frame from the first base. The germline V gene (reference sequence) sets CDR1 to LNHDA and CDR2 to SQIVND. Collaborating institutions collected whole blood in K2EDTA tubes following their own protocols. For TCRbeta analysis, collaborator samples were shipped as frozen whole blood, as isolated PBMCs, or as DNA extracted from either sample type. The sequence links TRBV19 to TRBJ2-5; 7 of the junction bases match TRBD1. Sequences were obtained from peripheral blood. This receptor was obtained from a woman aged 45-65 years with acute or convalescent COVID-19. The sequence in DNA is TGTGCCAGTAGTACCCAACAGGGGTGGGGAGTACAGACCCAGTACTTC. The translation is CASSTQQGWGVQTQYF. The CDR3, completed at both ends by the reference TRBV19 and TRBJ2-5 genes, gives the full variable domain DGGITQSPKYLFRKEGQNVTLSCEQNLNHDAMYWYRQDPGQGLRLIYYSQIVNDFQKGDIAEGYSVSREKKESFPLTVTSAQKNPTAFYLCASSTQQGWGVQTQYFGPGTRLLVL.